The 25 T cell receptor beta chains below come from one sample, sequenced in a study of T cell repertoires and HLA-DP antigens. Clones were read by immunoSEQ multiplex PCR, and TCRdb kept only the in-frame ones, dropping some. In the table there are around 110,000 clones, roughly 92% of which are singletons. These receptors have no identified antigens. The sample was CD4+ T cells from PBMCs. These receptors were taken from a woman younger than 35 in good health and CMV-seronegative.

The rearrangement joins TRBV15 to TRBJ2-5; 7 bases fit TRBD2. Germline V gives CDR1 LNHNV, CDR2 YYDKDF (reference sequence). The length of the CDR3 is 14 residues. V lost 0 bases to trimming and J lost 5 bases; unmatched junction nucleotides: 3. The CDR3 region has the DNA TGTGCCACCAGCAGAGACCACGGGAGGGAGACCCAGTACTTC. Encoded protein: CATSRDHGRETQYF.

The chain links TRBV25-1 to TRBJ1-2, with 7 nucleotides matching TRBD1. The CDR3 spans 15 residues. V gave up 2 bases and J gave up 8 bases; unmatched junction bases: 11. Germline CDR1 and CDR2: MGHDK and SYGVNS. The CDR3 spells CASSEGSTGTGGYTF. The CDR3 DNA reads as TGTGCCAGCAGTGAAGGGTCGACAGGGACTGGAGGCTACACCTTC.

CDR3 in amino acids: CASSPSGQPNTEAFF. The CDR3, as DNA: TGTGCCAGCTCACCTTCGGGACAGCCGAACACTGAAGCTTTCTTT. This chain connects TRBV18 to TRBJ1-1; 7 bases agree with TRBD1. The CDR3 has 15 amino acids. In germline, CDR1 is KGHSH, CDR2 LQKENI. J gave up 1 base and V 3 bases, and 5 bases lay outside the gene matches.

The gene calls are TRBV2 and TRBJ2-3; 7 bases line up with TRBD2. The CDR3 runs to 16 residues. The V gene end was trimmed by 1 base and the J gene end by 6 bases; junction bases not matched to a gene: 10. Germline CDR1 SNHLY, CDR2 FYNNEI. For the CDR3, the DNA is TGTGCCAGCAGTGAAGAAGGGCGGGAGTTCATGGATACGCAGTATTTT. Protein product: CASSEEGREFMDTQYF.

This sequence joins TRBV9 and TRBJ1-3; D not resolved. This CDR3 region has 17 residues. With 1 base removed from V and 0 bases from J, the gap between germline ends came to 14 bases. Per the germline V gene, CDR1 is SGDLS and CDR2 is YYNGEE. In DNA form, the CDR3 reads TGTGCCAGCAGCGTATCCCCGTTTGGCAGCTCTGGAAACACCATATATTTT. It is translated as CASSVSPFGSSGNTIYF.

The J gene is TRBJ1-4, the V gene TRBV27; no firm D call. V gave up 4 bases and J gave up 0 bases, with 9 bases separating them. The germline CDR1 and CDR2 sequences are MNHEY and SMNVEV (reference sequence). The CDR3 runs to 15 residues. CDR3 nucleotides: TGTGCCAGCAGTTGGACGGGAGCAACTAATGAAAAACTGTTTTTT. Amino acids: CASSWTGATNEKLFF.

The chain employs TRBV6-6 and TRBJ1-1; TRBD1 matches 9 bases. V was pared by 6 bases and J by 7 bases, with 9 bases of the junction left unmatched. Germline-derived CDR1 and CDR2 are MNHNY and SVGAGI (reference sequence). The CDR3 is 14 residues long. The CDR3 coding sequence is TGTGCCAGCAGCTCCACAGGGGGCGAGCATGAAGCTTTCTTT. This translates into CASSSTGGEHEAFF.

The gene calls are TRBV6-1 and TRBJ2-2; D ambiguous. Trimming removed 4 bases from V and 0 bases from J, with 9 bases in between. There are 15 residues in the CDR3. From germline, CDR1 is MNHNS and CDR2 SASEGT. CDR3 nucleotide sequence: TGTGCCAGCAGTGTGGAGAGCTCGAACACCGGGGAGCTGTTTTTT. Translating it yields CASSVESSNTGELFF.

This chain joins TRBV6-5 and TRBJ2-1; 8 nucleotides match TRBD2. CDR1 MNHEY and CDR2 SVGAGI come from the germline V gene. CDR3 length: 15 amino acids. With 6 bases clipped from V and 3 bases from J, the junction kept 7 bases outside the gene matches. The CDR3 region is CASRPGGGGYNEQFF. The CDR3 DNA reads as TGTGCCAGCAGGCCGGGGGGGGGTGGCTACAATGAGCAGTTCTTC.

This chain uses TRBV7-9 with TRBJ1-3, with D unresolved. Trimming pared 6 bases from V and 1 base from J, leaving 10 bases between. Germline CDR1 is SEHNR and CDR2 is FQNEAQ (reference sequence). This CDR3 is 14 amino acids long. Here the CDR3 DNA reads TGTGCCAGCAGGTCGGAGACTTCTGGAAACACCATATATTTT. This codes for CASRSETSGNTIYF. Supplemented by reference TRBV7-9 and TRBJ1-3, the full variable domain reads DTGVSQNPRHKITKRGQNVTFRCDPISEHNRLYWYRQTLGQGPEFLTYFQNEAQLEKSRLLSDRFSAERPKGSFSTLEIQRTEQGDSAMYLCASRSETSGNTIYFGEGSWLTVV.

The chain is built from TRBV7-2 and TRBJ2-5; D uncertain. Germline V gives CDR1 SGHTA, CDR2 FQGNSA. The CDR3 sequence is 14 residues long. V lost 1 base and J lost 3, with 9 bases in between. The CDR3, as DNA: TGTGCCAGCAGCTTAGATCCGTACGAAGAGACCCAGTACTTC. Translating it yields CASSLDPYEETQYF.

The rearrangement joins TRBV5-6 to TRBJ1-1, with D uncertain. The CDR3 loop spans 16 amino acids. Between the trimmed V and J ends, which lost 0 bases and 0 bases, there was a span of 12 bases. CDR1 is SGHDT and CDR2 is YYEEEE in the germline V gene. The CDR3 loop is CASSLVGKTLNTEAFF. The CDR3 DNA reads TGTGCCAGCAGCTTGGTTGGGAAAACCCTGAACACTGAAGCTTTCTTT.

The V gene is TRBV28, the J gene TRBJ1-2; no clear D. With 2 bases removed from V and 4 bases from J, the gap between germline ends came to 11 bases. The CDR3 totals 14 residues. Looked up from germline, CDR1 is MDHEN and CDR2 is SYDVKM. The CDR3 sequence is CASSLRLNLYGYTF. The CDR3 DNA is TGTGCCAGCAGTTTAAGGCTGAACCTCTATGGCTACACCTTC.

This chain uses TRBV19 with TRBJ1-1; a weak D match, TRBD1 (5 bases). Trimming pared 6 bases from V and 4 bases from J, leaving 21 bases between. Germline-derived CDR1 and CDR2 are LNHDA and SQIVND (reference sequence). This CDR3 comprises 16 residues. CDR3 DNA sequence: TGTGCCAGTAGCAGCCGGCCGGGACGTCGGGCCACTGAAGCTTTCTTT. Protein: CASSSRPGRRATEAFF.

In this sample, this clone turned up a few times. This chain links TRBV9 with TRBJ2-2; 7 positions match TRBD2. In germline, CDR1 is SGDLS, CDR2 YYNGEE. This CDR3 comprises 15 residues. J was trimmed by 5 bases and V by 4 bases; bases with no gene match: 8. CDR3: CASSPMGGITGELFF. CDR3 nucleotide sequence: TGTGCCAGCAGCCCCATGGGGGGGATAACCGGGGAGCTGTTTTTT.

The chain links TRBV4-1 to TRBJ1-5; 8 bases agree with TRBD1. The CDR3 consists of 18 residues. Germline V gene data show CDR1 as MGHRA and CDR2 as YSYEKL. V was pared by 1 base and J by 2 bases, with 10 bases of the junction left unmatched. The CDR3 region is CASSQGPGTGIGNQPQHF. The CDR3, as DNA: TGCGCCAGCAGCCAAGGGCCTGGGACAGGTATAGGCAATCAGCCCCAGCATTTT.

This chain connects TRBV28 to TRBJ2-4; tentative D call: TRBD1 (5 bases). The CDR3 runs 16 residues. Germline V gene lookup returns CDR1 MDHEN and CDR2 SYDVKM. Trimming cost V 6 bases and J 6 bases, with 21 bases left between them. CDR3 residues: CASSSPHSAGLNIQYF. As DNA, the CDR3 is TGTGCCAGCAGCTCCCCTCATTCGGCAGGGTTAAACATTCAGTACTTC.

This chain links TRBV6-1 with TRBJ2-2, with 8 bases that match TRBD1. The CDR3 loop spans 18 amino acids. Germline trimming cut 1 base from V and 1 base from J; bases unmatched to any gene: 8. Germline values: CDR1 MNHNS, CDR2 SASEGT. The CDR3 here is CASSEERVGTGNTGELFF. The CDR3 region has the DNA TGTGCCAGCAGTGAAGAAAGAGTCGGGACAGGGAACACCGGGGAGCTGTTTTTT.

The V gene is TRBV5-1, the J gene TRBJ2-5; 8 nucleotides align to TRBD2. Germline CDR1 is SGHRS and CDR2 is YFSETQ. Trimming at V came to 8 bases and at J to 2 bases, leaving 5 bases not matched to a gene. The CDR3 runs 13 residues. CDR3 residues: CASSGVKQETQYF. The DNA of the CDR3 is TGCGCCAGTAGCGGGGTAAAACAAGAGACCCAGTACTTC. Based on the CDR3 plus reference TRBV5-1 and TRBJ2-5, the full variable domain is KAGVTQTPRYLIKTRGQQVTLSCSPISGHRSVSWYQQTPGQGLQFLFEYFSETQRNKGNFPGRFSGRQFSNSRSEMNVSTLELGDSALYLCASSGVKQETQYFGPGTRLLVL.

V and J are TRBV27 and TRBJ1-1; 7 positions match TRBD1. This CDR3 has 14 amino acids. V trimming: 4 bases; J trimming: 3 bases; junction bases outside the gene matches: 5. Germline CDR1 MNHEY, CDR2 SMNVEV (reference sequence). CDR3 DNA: TGTGCCAGCAGTTCAAGGGGGCTTGACACTGAAGCTTTCTTT. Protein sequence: CASSSRGLDTEAFF.

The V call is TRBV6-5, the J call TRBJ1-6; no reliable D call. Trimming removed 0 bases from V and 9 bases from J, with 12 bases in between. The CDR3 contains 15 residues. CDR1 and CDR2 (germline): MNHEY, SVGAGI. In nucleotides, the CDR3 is TGTGCCAGCAGTTACTCGTCTTGGGGTTCTTCACCCCTCCACTTT. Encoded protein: CASSYSSWGSSPLHF.

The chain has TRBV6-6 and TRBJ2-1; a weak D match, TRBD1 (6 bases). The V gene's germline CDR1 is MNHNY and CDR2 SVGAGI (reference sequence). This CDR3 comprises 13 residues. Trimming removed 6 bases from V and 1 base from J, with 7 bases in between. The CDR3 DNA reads TGTGCCAGCAGGGACAGTTCCTACAATGAGCAGTTCTTC. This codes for CASRDSSYNEQFF.

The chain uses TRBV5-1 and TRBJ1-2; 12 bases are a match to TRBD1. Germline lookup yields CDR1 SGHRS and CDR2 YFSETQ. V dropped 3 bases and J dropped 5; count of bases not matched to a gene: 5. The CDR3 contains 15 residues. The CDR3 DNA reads TGCGCCAGCAGCTCACGGGACAGGGGGCCGTATGGCTACACCTTC. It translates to CASSSRDRGPYGYTF.

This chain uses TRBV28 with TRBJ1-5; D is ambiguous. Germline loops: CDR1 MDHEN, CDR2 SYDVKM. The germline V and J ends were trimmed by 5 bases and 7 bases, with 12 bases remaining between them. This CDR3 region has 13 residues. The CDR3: CASSAISRQPQHF. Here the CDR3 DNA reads TGTGCCAGCAGTGCCATTTCGCGGCAGCCCCAGCATTTT.

This CDR3 is CASGGPPDTQYF. The DNA of the CDR3 is TGTGCCTCGGGGGGGCCCCCAGATACGCAGTATTTT. The gene calls are TRBV10-3 and TRBJ2-3; 8 nucleotides align to TRBD2. This CDR3 contains 12 residues. Germline V gene sequence: CDR1 ENHRY, CDR2 SYGVKD. V lost 11 bases to trimming and J lost 4 bases; unmatched junction nucleotides: 5.